These T cell receptor beta chains were read from a single sample in a study of T cells after yellow fever vaccination. MiXCR was run by TCRdb on the 5' RACE reads, yielding one entry per CDR3 protein. This table holds 150,000 to 200,000 distinct CDR3 sequences, 11% found once. Sequenced material: CD8+ T cells sorted from PBMCs, taken 15 days after the yellow fever booster vaccination. Receptors were obtained from a man younger than 35 who received the YFV17D yellow fever vaccine. The CDR3 runs from the conserved cysteine through the conserved F or W. The order of the fields is J gene, V gene, D gene, clone size, CDR3 DNA, CDR3 protein. D genes are given only for firm matches. For some rows the clone size is stated as once, few or many, or as a class when expanded; others skip it.

J gene: TRBJ1-5
V gene: TRBV12-5
D gene: .
clone size: .
CDR3 DNA: TGTGCTAGTGGTTTCGAGGTACCCGGGAAGACTCAGCCCCAGCATTTT
CDR3 protein: CASGFEVPGKTQPQHF

J gene: TRBJ2-3
V gene: TRBV11-2
D gene: TRBD2
clone size: .
CDR3 DNA: TGTGCCAGCAGCGCCGGACTAGCGGGGATGGGAGAGAATACGCAGTATTTT
CDR3 protein: CASSAGLAGMGENTQYF

J gene: TRBJ2-7
V gene: TRBV7-9
D gene: TRBD2
clone size: many
CDR3 DNA: TGTGCCAGCAGCCCACGGGGGGGCTACGAGCAGTACTTC
CDR3 protein: CASSPRGGYEQYF

J gene: TRBJ2-4
V gene: TRBV4-2
D gene: TRBD2
clone size: few
CDR3 DNA: TGTGCCAGCAGCCAAGAATCGACTAGCGGGGGGGTACCGAAGTACTTC
CDR3 protein: CASSQESTSGGVPKYF

J gene: TRBJ2-1
V gene: TRBV20-1
D gene: .
clone size: many
CDR3 DNA: TGCAGTGCTAGAGATCTGAACGGAGTTTCCTACAATGAGCAGTTCTTC
CDR3 protein: CSARDLNGVSYNEQFF

J gene: TRBJ1-2
V gene: TRBV7-6
D gene: .
clone size: few
CDR3 DNA: TGTGCCAGCAGCCCCCTTAACGATCCCGGCTACACCTTC
CDR3 protein: CASSPLNDPGYTF

J gene: TRBJ2-7
V gene: TRBV10-3
D gene: .
clone size: few
CDR3 DNA: TGTGCCATCAGTGAGTTCGACTTTTCGAGCGAGCAGTACTTC
CDR3 protein: CAISEFDFSSEQYF

J gene: TRBJ1-5
V gene: TRBV6-5
D gene: .
clone size: .
CDR3 DNA: TGTGCCAGATCCGGTAGCAATCAGCCCCAGCATTTT
CDR3 protein: CARSGSNQPQHF

J gene: TRBJ2-1
V gene: TRBV2
D gene: TRBD2
clone size: few
CDR3 DNA: TGTGCCAGCAGTCGGACTAGCGGGGGGTACGATGAGCAGTTCTTC
CDR3 protein: CASSRTSGGYDEQFF

J gene: TRBJ1-1
V gene: TRBV27
D gene: .
clone size: .
CDR3 DNA: TGTGCCAGCAGTTTAACTAGGTACACTGAAGCTTTCTTT
CDR3 protein: CASSLTRYTEAFF

J gene: TRBJ2-5
V gene: TRBV7-9
D gene: .
clone size: few
CDR3 DNA: TGTGCCAGCAGCTTAGACGGAATCGAGACCCAGTACTTC
CDR3 protein: CASSLDGIETQYF

J gene: TRBJ2-5
V gene: TRBV6-6
D gene: TRBD2
clone size: few
CDR3 DNA: TGTGCCAGCACTCGTAGCGGGGGGGCCGCAGAGACCCAGTACTTC
CDR3 protein: CASTRSGGAAETQYF

J gene: TRBJ1-1
V gene: TRBV19
D gene: .
clone size: few
CDR3 DNA: TGTGCCAGTGAGAGGACAAGGAACACTGAAGCTTTCTTT
CDR3 protein: CASERTRNTEAFF

J gene: TRBJ1-1
V gene: TRBV4-1
D gene: .
clone size: .
CDR3 DNA: TGCGCCAGCAGCCGCGTGAAACAGGGAACTGAAGCTTTCTTT
CDR3 protein: CASSRVKQGTEAFF

J gene: TRBJ2-1
V gene: TRBV29-1
D gene: .
clone size: few
CDR3 DNA: TGCAGCGTTGAAGATCGTGGGGGGAGTGATGAGCAGTTCTTC
CDR3 protein: CSVEDRGGSDEQFF

J gene: TRBJ2-7
V gene: TRBV27
D gene: .
clone size: few
CDR3 DNA: TGTGCCAGCAGTTTAGACGGAGCCCTAACCTACGAGCAGTACTTC
CDR3 protein: CASSLDGALTYEQYF

J gene: TRBJ1-1
V gene: TRBV12-5
D gene: .
clone size: .
CDR3 DNA: TGTGCTAGTGTTCACAGTCTTTCGTCAACTGAAGCTTTCTTT
CDR3 protein: CASVHSLSSTEAFF

J gene: TRBJ1-6
V gene: TRBV2
D gene: .
clone size: few
CDR3 DNA: TGTGCCAGCAGCGGCCTCCCAGCATTCCCCTATAATTCACCCCTCCACTTT
CDR3 protein: CASSGLPAFPYNSPLHF

J gene: TRBJ1-5
V gene: TRBV6-2/TRBV6-3
D gene: .
clone size: few
CDR3 DNA: TGTGCCAGCAGTTACCGGGGAAATCAGCCCCAGCATTTT
CDR3 protein: CASSYRGNQPQHF

J gene: TRBJ2-6
V gene: TRBV4-1
D gene: .
clone size: .
CDR3 DNA: TGCGCCAGCAGCCCCTTGAGCATGGATACGTACTCTGGGGCCAACGTCCTGACTTTC
CDR3 protein: CASSPLSMDTYSGANVLTF

J gene: TRBJ1-2
V gene: TRBV11-2
D gene: TRBD1
clone size: .
CDR3 DNA: TGTGCCAGCAGCTACGGGACAGGGTATGGCTACACCTTC
CDR3 protein: CASSYGTGYGYTF

J gene: TRBJ1-4
V gene: TRBV7-9
D gene: TRBD1
clone size: few
CDR3 DNA: TGTGCCAGCGGGGACAGGGGAAAACTGTTTTTT
CDR3 protein: CASGDRGKLFF

J gene: TRBJ2-2
V gene: TRBV7-6
D gene: .
clone size: few
CDR3 DNA: TGTGCCAGCAGCTTAGGGCCAGATGGGGGCGACACCGGGGAGCTGTTTTTT
CDR3 protein: CASSLGPDGGDTGELFF

J gene: TRBJ2-5
V gene: TRBV27
D gene: .
clone size: few
CDR3 DNA: TGTGCCAGCAGTTTACGGGCAGTTTTGACAGGACAGAGGGAGACCCAGTACTTC
CDR3 protein: CASSLRAVLTGQRETQYF

J gene: TRBJ2-1
V gene: TRBV27
D gene: .
clone size: few
CDR3 DNA: TGTGCCAGCAGTTTAAGAAACACCTACAATGAGCAGTTCTTC
CDR3 protein: CASSLRNTYNEQFF

J gene: TRBJ2-5
V gene: TRBV6-5
D gene: TRBD2
clone size: few
CDR3 DNA: TGTGCCAGCAGTCTCGGGACTAGCGTGTCAGAGACCCAGTACTTC
CDR3 protein: CASSLGTSVSETQYF

J gene: TRBJ2-3
V gene: TRBV18
D gene: .
clone size: .
CDR3 DNA: TGTGCCAGCTCACCACCGTGGGGATTGGGCACAGATACGCAGTATTTT
CDR3 protein: CASSPPWGLGTDTQYF

J gene: TRBJ2-1
V gene: TRBV3-1
D gene: TRBD2
clone size: .
CDR3 DNA: TGTGCCAGCAGTCACCTTGGGGGGGATGAGCAGTTCTTC
CDR3 protein: CASSHLGGDEQFF